Given below is one T cell receptor (beta chain) in context. The sample comes from a study of blood T cell repertoires in COVID-19. Background on the study: T cells, B-cell-depleted T cells, or PBMCs supplied cDNA or gDNA.

Only in-frame clones appear in the TCRdb table, and some are missing; sequencing was by immunoSEQ multiplex PCR. The sample has about 200,000 clones, 80% to 90% seen once. Individuals aged roughly 18 to 95 years were recruited from 24 US areas. Cohort 3 recovery required two negative PCRs, clearance, or symptom resolution. V was pared by 5 bases and J by 2 bases, with 13 bases between. The germline gives CDR1 MNHEY, CDR2 SVGAGI. The CDR3 totals 14 residues. Sequenced: PBMCs or T cells enriched from blood (not recorded which). The receptor was derived from a man younger than 40 who had recovered from COVID-19. The chain carries TRBV6-5 and TRBJ2-7, with a possible D match to TRBD1 (5 bases). CDR3 sequence (DNA): TGTGCCAGCAGTCCACAGACAGTTCCCTACGAGCAGTACTTC. Translation gives CASSPQTVPYEQYF.